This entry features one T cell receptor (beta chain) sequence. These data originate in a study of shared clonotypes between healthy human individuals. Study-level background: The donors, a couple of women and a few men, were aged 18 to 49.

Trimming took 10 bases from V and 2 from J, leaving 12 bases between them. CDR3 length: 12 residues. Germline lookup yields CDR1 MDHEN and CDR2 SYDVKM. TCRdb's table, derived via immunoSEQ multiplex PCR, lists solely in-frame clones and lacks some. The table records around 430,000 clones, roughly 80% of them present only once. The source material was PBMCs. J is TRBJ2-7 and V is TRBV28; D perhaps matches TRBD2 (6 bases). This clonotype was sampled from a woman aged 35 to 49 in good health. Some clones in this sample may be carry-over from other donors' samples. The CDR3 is CAIRDSPYEQYF. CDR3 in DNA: TGTGCCATCCGGGACTCCCCCTACGAGCAGTACTTC.